The 28 T cell receptor beta chains given below trace back to one sample, sequenced in a study of blood T cell repertoires in COVID-19. TCRdb's table, derived via immunoSEQ multiplex PCR, lists solely in-frame clones and lacks some. The sample has approximately 170,000 clones, about 84% seen once. The specimen was PBMCs or T cells enriched from blood (not recorded which). Receptors were obtained from a man aged 40-55 years who had recovered from COVID-19.

This chain links TRBV5-1 with TRBJ1-2, with TRBD1 identical over 11 bases. This CDR3 contains 13 residues. V gave up 7 bases and J gave up 7 bases; unmatched junction bases: 6. Germline CDR1 is SGHRS and CDR2 is YFSETQ. The CDR3 DNA sequence: TGCGCCAGCGGGACAGGGGGTTTGGTTGGCTACACCTTC. This gives the protein CASGTGGLVGYTF.

J is TRBJ2-7 and V is TRBV6-5; 7 bases map to TRBD1. Germline values: CDR1 MNHEY, CDR2 SVGAGI. The CDR3 sequence is 15 residues long. With 10 bases clipped from V and 1 base from J, the junction kept 13 bases outside the gene matches. CDR3 in DNA: TGTGCCATCAAGGGGGCCTGGCCCGATTCCTACGAGCAGTACGTC. This gives the protein CAIKGAWPDSYEQYV.

This clone was detected a few times. The genes are TRBV6-5 and TRBJ1-2; unclear D gene. Germline V gene sequence: CDR1 MNHEY, CDR2 SVGAGI. The CDR3 is 14 residues long. V was clipped by 6 bases and J by 5 bases, with 16 bases between them. The CDR3 region has the DNA TGTGCCAGCAGCACCGCGAACTCCCTATATGGCTACACCTTC. It yields the protein CASSTANSLYGYTF.

V usage is TRBV7-2 and J usage is TRBJ2-5; unclear D gene. The germline CDR1 and CDR2 sequences are SGHTA and FQGNSA. The CDR3 is 13 residues long. The V end was cut by 2 bases, the J end by 2 bases, with 6 bases between. The CDR3 protein is CASSLYSQETQYF. Here the CDR3 DNA reads TGTGCCAGCAGCTTATACTCTCAAGAGACCCAGTACTTC.

The chain's CDR3 is CASSVHGPGDYGYTF. In nucleotides, the CDR3 is TGTGCCAGCAGTGTTCATGGACCGGGGGACTATGGCTACACCTTC. The chain combines TRBV25-1 with TRBJ1-2; possibly TRBD1 for D (5 bases). Germline V CDR1 and CDR2: MGHDK, SYGVNS. CDR3 length: 15 amino acids. Trimming removed 4 bases from V and 3 bases from J, with 15 bases in between.

V and J are TRBV19 and TRBJ2-6, with D maybe TRBD1 (7 bases). The CDR3 covers 18 residues. Between the trimmed V and J ends, which lost 5 bases and 0 bases, there was a span of 17 bases. Per germline, CDR1 LNHDA and CDR2 SQIVND (reference sequence). CDR3 DNA sequence: TGTGCCAGTAGTCTGATCGCAGGGGGAGGCTCTGGGGCCAACGTCCTGACTTTC. It specifies CASSLIAGGGSGANVLTF.

Only a few counts were recorded for this clone. V and J are TRBV19 and TRBJ2-3, with D uncertain. The CDR3 has 12 amino acids. In germline, CDR1 is LNHDA, CDR2 SQIVND (reference sequence). V shed 5 bases and J shed 5 bases, with 8 bases lying between them. The CDR3 here is CASSPHGDTQYF. Written as DNA, the CDR3 is TGTGCCAGTAGTCCCCACGGAGATACGCAGTATTTT. The full variable domain, completed using reference TRBV19 and TRBJ2-3, is DGGITQSPKYLFRKEGQNVTLSCEQNLNHDAMYWYRQDPGQGLRLIYYSQIVNDFQKGDIAEGYSVSREKKESFPLTVTSAQKNPTAFYLCASSPHGDTQYFGPGTRLTVL.

The V and J genes are TRBV11-3 and TRBJ1-2; no clear D gene. The CDR3 has 12 amino acids. The germline V gene encodes CDR1 SGHNT and CDR2 YENEEA. Trimming took off 2 bases at V and 6 bases at J, with 7 bases between the two ends. CDR3 amino acids: CASSLSGNGYTF. The CDR3 DNA follows: TGTGCCAGCAGCTTATCGGGGAATGGCTACACCTTC.

The V call is TRBV7-9, the J call TRBJ1-3; TRBD1 matches at 10 bases. This CDR3 is built from 15 residues. After removal of 4 bases from V and 6 bases from J, the junction contained 6 bases not matched to a gene. CDR1 SEHNR and CDR2 FQNEAQ come from the germline V gene (reference sequence). CDR3 protein: CASSSWTGGENTIYF. The CDR3, as DNA: TGTGCCAGCAGCTCCTGGACAGGGGGAGAAAACACCATATATTTT.

The rearrangement joins TRBV2 to TRBJ1-5; TRBD1 matches at 7 bases. This CDR3 comprises 13 residues. In germline, CDR1 is SNHLY, CDR2 FYNNEI. V trimming: 5 bases; J trimming: 6 bases; junction bases outside the gene matches: 4. The CDR3 protein is CASSYWTGQPQHF. DNA for the CDR3: TGTGCCAGCAGTTACTGGACAGGTCAGCCCCAGCATTTT.

V and J are TRBV15 and TRBJ1-1, with D possibly matching TRBD1 (5 bases). Trimming took 2 bases from V and 1 from J, leaving 11 bases between them. CDR3 length equals 15 residues. The germline V gene encodes CDR1 LNHNV and CDR2 YYDKDF (reference sequence). The CDR3 region is CATSRFDSSNTEAFF. Here the CDR3 DNA reads TGTGCCACCAGCAGATTCGACAGTTCGAACACTGAAGCTTTCTTT.

The rearrangement joins TRBV27 to TRBJ2-7; 7 nucleotides align to TRBD1. Trimming at V came to 5 bases and at J to 2 bases, leaving 3 bases not matched to a gene. Germline CDR1 is MNHEY and CDR2 is SMNVEV (reference sequence). CDR3 length: 13 residues. CDR3 region: CASSEGQPYEQYF. The CDR3 nucleotides are TGTGCCAGCAGTGAGGGACAGCCCTACGAGCAGTACTTC.

This clone showed up just a few times. This chain connects TRBV5-1 to TRBJ1-2; 12 positions agree with TRBD1. Germline CDR1 is SGHRS and CDR2 is YFSETQ. The V segment lost 4 bases and the J segment 4 bases; nucleotides outside the gene matches: 11. The CDR3 has 17 residues. The CDR3 reads CASSGGTGGKKGYGYTF. CDR3 DNA sequence: TGCGCCAGCAGCGGTGGGACAGGGGGCAAGAAAGGCTATGGCTACACCTTC.

This chain joins TRBV5-1 and TRBJ1-3, with 8 positions matching TRBD1. The CDR3 contains 14 residues. Germline loops: CDR1 SGHRS, CDR2 YFSETQ. With V trimmed by 3 bases and J by 3 bases, 2 bases remained unmatched. CDR3 sequence: CASSSGGGGNTIYF. CDR3 sequence (DNA): TGCGCCAGCAGCTCAGGGGGCGGTGGAAACACCATATATTTT. The full variable domain, rest sourced from reference TRBV5-1 and TRBJ1-3, is KAGVTQTPRYLIKTRGQQVTLSCSPISGHRSVSWYQQTPGQGLQFLFEYFSETQRNKGNFPGRFSGRQFSNSRSEMNVSTLELGDSALYLCASSSGGGGNTIYFGEGSWLTVV.

The chain uses TRBV7-8 and TRBJ2-3, with TRBD2 identical over 8 bases. This CDR3 has 14 residues. With 5 bases clipped from V and 9 bases from J, the junction kept 10 bases outside the gene matches. Germline CDR1 SGHVS, CDR2 FQNEAQ. The CDR3 sequence is CASSDLVSGETQYF. The DNA of the CDR3 is TGTGCCAGCAGCGACCTTGTTAGCGGGGAAACGCAGTATTTT.

J is TRBJ1-3 and V is TRBV11-2; D is ambiguous. The CDR3 is 12 amino acids. CDR1 SGHAT and CDR2 FQNNGV come from the germline V gene. V lost 7 bases and J 3 bases, leaving 7 bases between the germline ends. CDR3 residues: CASMGSGNTIYF. The CDR3 DNA reads as TGTGCCAGCATGGGCAGTGGAAACACCATATATTTT.

This clone has more than one count but fewer than ten. The chain couples TRBV7-9 to TRBJ2-6; TRBD1 matches at 9 bases. With 2 bases clipped from V and 0 bases from J, the junction kept 8 bases outside the gene matches. In germline, CDR1 is SEHNR, CDR2 FQNEAQ (reference sequence). CDR3 length equals 19 residues. The CDR3 protein is CASSLSSGTGISGANVLTF. The CDR3 DNA reads as TGTGCCAGCAGCTTATCGTCCGGGACAGGGATCTCTGGGGCCAACGTCCTGACTTTC.

This clone was seen only a few times. This sequence joins TRBV7-3 and TRBJ1-1; D might be TRBD1 (6 bases). CDR3 length: 15 amino acids. Germline V CDR1 and CDR2: SGHTA, FQGTGA. The ends were cut back, 5 bases at V and 0 bases at J, with 13 bases in the middle. The DNA for the CDR3 is TGTGCCAGCAGCCCGAACGGACAGATGAACACTGAAGCTTTCTTT. Its translation: CASSPNGQMNTEAFF.

This sequence joins TRBV5-6 and TRBJ1-2; D ambiguous. With 2 bases removed from V and 3 bases from J, the gap between germline ends came to 11 bases. The germline V gene has CDR1 SGHDT and CDR2 YYEEEE. This CDR3 has 14 residues. CDR3 in amino acids: CASSFERLHYGYTF. The CDR3 nucleotides are TGTGCCAGCAGCTTCGAAAGACTTCACTATGGCTACACCTTC. Complete variable domain (other parts from reference TRBV5-6 and TRBJ1-2): DAGVTQSPTHLIKTRGQQVTLRCSPKSGHDTVSWYQQALGQGPQFIFQYYEEEERQRGNFPDRFSGHQFPNYSSELNVNALLLGDSALYLCASSFERLHYGYTFGSGTRLTVV.

In this sample, this clone turned up once. CDR3 sequence reads: CASSYSPSWAEKLFF. The CDR3 region has the DNA TGTGCCAGCAGTTACTCGCCCAGCTGGGCAGAAAAACTGTTTTTT. V is TRBV6-5 and J is TRBJ1-4, with D unclear. The CDR3 is 15 amino acids. The V gene lost 0 bases and the J gene lost 8 bases, with 13 bases spanning the gap. CDR1 MNHEY and CDR2 SVGAGI come from the germline V gene.

The gene calls are TRBV3-1 (or the pseudogene TRBV3-2) and TRBJ1-2; TRBD1 aligns across 7 bases. Unmatched junction bases numbered 8, after V lost 0 bases and J lost 13 bases. Germline CDR1 reads LGHDT; CDR2 reads YNNKEL (reference sequence). The CDR3 consists of 13 residues. The CDR3 DNA is TGTGCCAGCAGCCAAGATCGGACAGGAAAGGGCACCTTC. This gives the protein CASSQDRTGKGTF.

This clone was detected only a few times. The chain recombines TRBV19 with TRBJ1-1; D gene uncertain. The CDR3 totals 15 residues. V lost 5 bases to trimming and J lost 4 bases, with 17 bases between them. Germline V CDR1 and CDR2: LNHDA, SQIVND (reference sequence). CDR3 protein: CASSPAYRGVTEAFF. CDR3 sequence (DNA): TGTGCCAGTAGTCCAGCCTATCGCGGGGTCACTGAAGCTTTCTTT.

The rearrangement uses TRBV5-1 and TRBJ2-1; 10 bases are shared with TRBD1. With 4 bases clipped from V and 5 bases from J, the junction kept 3 bases outside the gene matches. The CDR3 covers 14 residues. Germline lookup yields CDR1 SGHRS and CDR2 YFSETQ. Written as DNA, the CDR3 is TGCGCCAGCAGCCCGGGACAGGGGCACAATGAGCAGTTCTTC. This sequence encodes CASSPGQGHNEQFF.

The chain has TRBV11-2 and TRBJ1-3; TRBD1 is a possible D gene (5 bases). V was clipped by 5 bases and J by 0 bases, with 14 bases between them. Germline assignment: CDR1 SGHAT and CDR2 FQNNGV. The CDR3 is 16 amino acids. As DNA, the CDR3 is TGTGCCAGCAGCACCCCCGGGGGGAACTCTGGAAACACCATATATTTT. This translates into CASSTPGGNSGNTIYF.

The chain links TRBV2 to TRBJ1-1; D is uncertain. The CDR3 totals 14 residues. The V gene lost 5 bases and the J gene lost 3 bases, with 13 bases spanning the gap. CDR1 and CDR2 from the germline V gene are SNHLY and FYNNEI. CDR3 sequence: CASSSSLLYTEAFF. CDR3 bases: TGTGCCAGCAGTTCGAGCCTCCTGTACACTGAAGCTTTCTTT.

This chain joins TRBV24-1 and TRBJ2-5; 7 positions match TRBD1. The CDR3 extends over 15 amino acids. In germline, CDR1 is KGHDR, CDR2 SFDVKD. After removal of 3 bases from V and 0 bases from J, the junction contained 3 bases not matched to a gene. This chain's CDR3 is CATSDGTEYQETQYF. The CDR3 region has the DNA TGTGCCACCAGTGATGGGACAGAGTACCAAGAGACCCAGTACTTC.

This chain connects TRBV7-3 to TRBJ2-5, with D tentatively TRBD2 (7 bases). CDR3 length equals 14 residues. CDR1 is SGHTA and CDR2 is FQGTGA in the germline V gene. The ends were cut back, 5 bases at V and 4 bases at J, with 14 bases in the middle. The CDR3 reads CASSPNGGAETQYF. DNA of the CDR3: TGTGCCAGCAGCCCCAATGGGGGGGCAGAGACCCAGTACTTC.

The V gene is TRBV5-4, the J gene TRBJ1-2; D unclear. The V gene lost 1 base and the J gene lost 2 bases, with 6 bases spanning the gap. Germline assignment: CDR1 SGHNT and CDR2 YYREEE (reference sequence). This CDR3 spans 13 amino acids. Here the CDR3 reads CASSLTENYGYTF. In DNA, the CDR3 is TGTGCCAGCAGCTTGACAGAGAACTATGGCTACACCTTC.